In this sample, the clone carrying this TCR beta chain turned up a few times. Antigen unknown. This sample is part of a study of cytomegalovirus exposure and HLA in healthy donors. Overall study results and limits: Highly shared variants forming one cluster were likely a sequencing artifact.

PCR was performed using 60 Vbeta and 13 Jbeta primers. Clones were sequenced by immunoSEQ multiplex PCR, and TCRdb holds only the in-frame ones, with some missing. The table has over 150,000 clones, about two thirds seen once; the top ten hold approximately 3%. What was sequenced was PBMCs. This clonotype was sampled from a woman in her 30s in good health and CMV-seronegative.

DNA for the CDR3: TGTGCCATCAGTGCCAATCCGGGACAGGGGTTTTTGGAGACCCAGTACTTC. Its translation is CAISANPGQGFLETQYF. The rearrangement uses TRBV10-3 and TRBJ2-5; 10 positions match TRBD1. Germline CDR1 reads ENHRY; CDR2 reads SYGVKD. V shed 4 bases and J 5 bases; nucleotides not matched to a gene: 13. This CDR3 has 17 amino acids.